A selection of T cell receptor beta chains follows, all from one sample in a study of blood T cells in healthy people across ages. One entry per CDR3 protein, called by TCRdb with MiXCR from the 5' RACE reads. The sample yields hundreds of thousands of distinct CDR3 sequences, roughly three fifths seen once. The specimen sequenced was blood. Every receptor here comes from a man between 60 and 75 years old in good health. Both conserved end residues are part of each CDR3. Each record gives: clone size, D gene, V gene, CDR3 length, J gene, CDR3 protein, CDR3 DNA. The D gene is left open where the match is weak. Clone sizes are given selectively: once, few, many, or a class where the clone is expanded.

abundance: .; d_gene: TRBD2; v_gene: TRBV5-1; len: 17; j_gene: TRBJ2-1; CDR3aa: CASSLLPGTSGVGEQFF; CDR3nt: TGCGCCAGCAGCCTCCTCCCCGGGACTAGCGGGGTAGGTGAGCAGTTCTTC
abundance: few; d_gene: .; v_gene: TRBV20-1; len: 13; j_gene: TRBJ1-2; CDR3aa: CSASGGRGYGYTF; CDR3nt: TGCAGTGCTAGTGGGGGGCGAGGCTATGGCTACACCTTC
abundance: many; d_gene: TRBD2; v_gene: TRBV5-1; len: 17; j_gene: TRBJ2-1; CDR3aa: CASSAPPGRSGGDEQFF; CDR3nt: TGCGCCAGCAGCGCTCCTCCAGGGCGGAGCGGGGGCGATGAGCAGTTCTTC
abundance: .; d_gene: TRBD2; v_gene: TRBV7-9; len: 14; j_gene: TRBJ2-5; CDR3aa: CASSPGREGETQYF; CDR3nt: TGTGCCAGCAGCCCGGGGAGGGAAGGAGAGACCCAGTACTTC
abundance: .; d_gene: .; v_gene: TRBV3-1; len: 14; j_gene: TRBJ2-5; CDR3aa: CASSQDPAQETQYF; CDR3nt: TGTGCCAGCAGCCAAGACCCAGCTCAAGAGACCCAGTACTTC
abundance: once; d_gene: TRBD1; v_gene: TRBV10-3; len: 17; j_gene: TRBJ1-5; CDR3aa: CAISEHGRGTGDQPQHF; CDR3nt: TGTGCCATCAGTGAGCACGGGCGGGGGACAGGGGATCAGCCCCAGCATTTT
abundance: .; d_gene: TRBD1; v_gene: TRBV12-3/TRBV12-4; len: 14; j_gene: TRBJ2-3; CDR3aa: CASRKGAGGDTQYF; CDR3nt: TGTGCCAGCCGTAAGGGGGCAGGAGGAGATACGCAGTATTTT
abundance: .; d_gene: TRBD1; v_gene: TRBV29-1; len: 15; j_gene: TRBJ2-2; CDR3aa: CSANTGTGGTGELFF; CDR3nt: TGCAGCGCAAACACCGGGACAGGGGGCACCGGGGAGCTGTTTTTT
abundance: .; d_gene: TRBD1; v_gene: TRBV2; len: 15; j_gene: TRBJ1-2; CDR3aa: CASTRTGYLNYGYTF; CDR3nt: TGTGCCAGCACAAGGACAGGATACCTTAACTATGGCTACACCTTC
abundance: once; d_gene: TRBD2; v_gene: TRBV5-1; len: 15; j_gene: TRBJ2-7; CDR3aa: CASSLGLAGTHEQYF; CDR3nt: TGCGCCAGCAGCTTAGGACTAGCGGGGACTCACGAGCAGTACTTC
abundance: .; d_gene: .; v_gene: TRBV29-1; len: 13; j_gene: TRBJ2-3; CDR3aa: CSARRAGTDTQYF; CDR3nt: TGCAGCGCCCGACGGGCTGGCACAGATACGCAGTATTTT
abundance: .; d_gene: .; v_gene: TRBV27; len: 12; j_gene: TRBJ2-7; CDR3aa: CASSGRSYEQYF; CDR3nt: TGTGCCAGCAGTGGACGCTCCTACGAGCAGTACTTC
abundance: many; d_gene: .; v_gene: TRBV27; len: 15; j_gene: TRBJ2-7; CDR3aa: CASSPQGGPIYEQYF; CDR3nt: TGTGCCAGCAGTCCCCAGGGGGGCCCCATCTACGAGCAGTACTTC
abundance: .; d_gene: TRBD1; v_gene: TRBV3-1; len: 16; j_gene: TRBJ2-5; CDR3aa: CASSQWDRVLQETQYF; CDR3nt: TGTGCCAGCAGCCAATGGGACAGGGTCCTCCAAGAGACCCAGTACTTC
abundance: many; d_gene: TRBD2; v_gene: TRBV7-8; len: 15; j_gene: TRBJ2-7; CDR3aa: CASSLGLAGPYEQYF; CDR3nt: TGCGCCAGCAGCCTCGGACTAGCGGGTCCCTACGAGCAGTACTTC
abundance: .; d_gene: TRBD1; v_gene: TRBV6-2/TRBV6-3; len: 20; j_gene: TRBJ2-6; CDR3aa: CASRKPSGQGGPSGANVLTF; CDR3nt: TGTGCCAGCAGAAAACCCAGCGGACAGGGGGGGCCATCTGGGGCCAACGTCCTGACTTTC
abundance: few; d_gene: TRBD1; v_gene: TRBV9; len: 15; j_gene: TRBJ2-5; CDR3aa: CASSPRTGLGETQYF; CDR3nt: TGTGCCAGCAGCCCAAGGACAGGGTTGGGGGAGACCCAGTACTTC
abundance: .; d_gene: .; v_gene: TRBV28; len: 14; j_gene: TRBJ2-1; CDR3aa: CASTFGWGYNEQFF; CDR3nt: TGTGCCAGCACTTTCGGGTGGGGTTACAATGAGCAGTTCTTC
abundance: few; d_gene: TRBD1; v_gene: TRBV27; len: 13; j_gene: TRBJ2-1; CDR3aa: CARKDRVYNEQFF; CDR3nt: TGTGCCAGGAAGGACAGGGTGTACAATGAGCAGTTCTTC
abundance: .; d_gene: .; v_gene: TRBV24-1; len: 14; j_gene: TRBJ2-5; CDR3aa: CATSDAEGQETQYF; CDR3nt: TGTGCCACCAGTGACGCAGAGGGGCAAGAGACCCAGTACTTC
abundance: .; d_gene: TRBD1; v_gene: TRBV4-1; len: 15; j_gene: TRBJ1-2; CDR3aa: CASSYNTGEWSGYTF; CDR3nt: TGCGCCAGCAGCTACAATACAGGGGAATGGTCTGGCTACACCTTC
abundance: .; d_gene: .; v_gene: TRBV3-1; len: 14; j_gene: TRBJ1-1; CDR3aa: CASSQDPETVEAFF; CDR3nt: TGTGCCAGCAGCCAAGATCCGGAGACAGTTGAAGCTTTCTTT
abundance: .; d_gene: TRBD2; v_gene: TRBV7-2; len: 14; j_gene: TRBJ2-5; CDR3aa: CASSGGTSRETQYF; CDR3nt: TGTGCCAGCAGCGGAGGGACTAGCCGAGAGACCCAGTACTTC
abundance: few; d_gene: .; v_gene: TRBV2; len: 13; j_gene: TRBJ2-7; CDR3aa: CASTGLKRGEQYF; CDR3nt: TGTGCCAGCACCGGACTCAAAAGGGGCGAGCAGTACTTC
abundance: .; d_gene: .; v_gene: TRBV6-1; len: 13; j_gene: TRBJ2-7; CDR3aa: CASSEVQGGEQYF; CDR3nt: TGTGCCAGCAGTGAAGTACAGGGAGGCGAGCAGTACTTC
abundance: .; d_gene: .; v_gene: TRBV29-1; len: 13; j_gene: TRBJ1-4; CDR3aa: CSVGVRENEKLFF; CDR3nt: TGCAGCGTTGGAGTCAGGGAGAATGAAAAACTGTTTTTT
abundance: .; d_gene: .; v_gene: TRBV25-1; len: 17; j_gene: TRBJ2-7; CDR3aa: CASSDPGKRGEGYEQYF; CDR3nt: TGTGCCAGCAGTGACCCCGGTAAGAGGGGGGAAGGGTACGAGCAGTACTTC
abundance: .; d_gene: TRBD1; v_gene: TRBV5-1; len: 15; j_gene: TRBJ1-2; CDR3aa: CASSLSTGDAYGYTF; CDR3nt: TGCGCCAGCAGCTTATCCACAGGGGACGCCTATGGCTACACCTTC
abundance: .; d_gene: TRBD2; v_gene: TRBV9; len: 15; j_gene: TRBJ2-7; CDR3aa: CASSVGTGGVYEQYF; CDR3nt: TGTGCCAGCAGCGTAGGGACGGGGGGAGTTTACGAGCAGTACTTC
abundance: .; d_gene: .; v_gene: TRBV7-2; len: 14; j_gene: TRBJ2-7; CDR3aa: CASSAGPGSYEQYF; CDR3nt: TGTGCCAGCAGCGCTGGCCCCGGCTCCTACGAGCAGTACTTC
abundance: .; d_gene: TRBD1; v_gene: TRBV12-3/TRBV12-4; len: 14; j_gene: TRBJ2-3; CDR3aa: CVSSLGTVTDTQYF; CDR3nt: TGTGTCAGCAGTTTAGGGACAGTCACAGATACGCAGTATTTT
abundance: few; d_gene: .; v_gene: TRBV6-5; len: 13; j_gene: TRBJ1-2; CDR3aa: CASSYSTEYGYTF; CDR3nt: TGTGCCAGCAGTTACTCGACGGAGTATGGCTACACCTTC
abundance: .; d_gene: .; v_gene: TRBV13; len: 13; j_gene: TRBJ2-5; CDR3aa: CASSLTGIESQYF; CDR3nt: TGTGCCAGCAGCTTAACTGGGATTGAGTCCCAGTACTTC
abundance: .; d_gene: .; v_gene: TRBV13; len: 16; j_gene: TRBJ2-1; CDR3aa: CASSLETPSSYNEQFF; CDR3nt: TGTGCCAGCAGCTTAGAGACTCCGAGCTCCTACAATGAGCAGTTCTTC
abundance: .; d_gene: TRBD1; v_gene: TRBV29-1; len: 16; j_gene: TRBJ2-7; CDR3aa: CSVEGGAGTGIYEQYF; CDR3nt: TGCAGCGTTGAAGGGGGAGCCGGGACAGGGATCTACGAGCAGTACTTC
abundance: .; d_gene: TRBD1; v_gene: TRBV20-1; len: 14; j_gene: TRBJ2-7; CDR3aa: CSAVPGQGNYEQYF; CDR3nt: TGCAGTGCCGTACCGGGACAGGGTAACTACGAGCAGTACTTC
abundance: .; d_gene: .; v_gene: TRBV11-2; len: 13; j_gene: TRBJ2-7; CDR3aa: CASSLGVHHEQYF; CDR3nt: TGTGCCAGCAGCTTAGGGGTCCACCACGAGCAGTACTTC
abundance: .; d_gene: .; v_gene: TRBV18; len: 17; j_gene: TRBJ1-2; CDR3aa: CASSPEGEMGRLYGYTF; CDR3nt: TGTGCCAGCTCACCAGAGGGCGAGATGGGGAGACTCTATGGCTACACCTTC
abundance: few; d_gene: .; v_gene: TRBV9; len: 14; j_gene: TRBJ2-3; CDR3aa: CASSLSGSTDTQYF; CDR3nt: TGTGCCAGCAGTTTAAGCGGAAGCACAGATACGCAGTATTTT
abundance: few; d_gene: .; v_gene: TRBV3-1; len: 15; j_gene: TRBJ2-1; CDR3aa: CASSQVSGDSSEQFF; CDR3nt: TGTGCCAGCAGCCAAGTTAGCGGGGACAGTAGTGAGCAGTTCTTC
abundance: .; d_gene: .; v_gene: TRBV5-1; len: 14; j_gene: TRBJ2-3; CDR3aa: CASTGQEGTDTQYF; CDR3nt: TGCGCCAGCACTGGACAAGAAGGCACAGATACGCAGTATTTT
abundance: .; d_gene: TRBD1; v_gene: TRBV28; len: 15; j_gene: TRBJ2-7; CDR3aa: CASLPGGQGAYEQYF; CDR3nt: TGTGCCAGCCTCCCCGGGGGACAGGGGGCTTACGAGCAGTACTTC
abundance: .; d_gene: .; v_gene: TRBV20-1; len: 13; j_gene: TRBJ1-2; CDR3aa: CSARDPRAASYTF; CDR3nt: TGCAGTGCTAGAGATCCCCGGGCAGCCAGCTACACCTTC
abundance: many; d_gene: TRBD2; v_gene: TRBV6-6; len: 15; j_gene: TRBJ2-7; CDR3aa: CASSYAGGRVGEQYF; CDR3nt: TGTGCCAGCAGTTACGCGGGGGGGCGGGTAGGAGAGCAGTACTTC
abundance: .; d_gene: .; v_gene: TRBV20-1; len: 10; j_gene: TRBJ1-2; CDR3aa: CSAKQDGYTF; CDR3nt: TGCAGTGCTAAGCAGGATGGCTACACCTTC
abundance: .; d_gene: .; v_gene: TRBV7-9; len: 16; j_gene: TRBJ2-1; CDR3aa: CASSGKGLSSYNEQFF; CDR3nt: TGTGCCAGCAGCGGGAAGGGGTTGAGCTCCTACAATGAGCAGTTCTTC
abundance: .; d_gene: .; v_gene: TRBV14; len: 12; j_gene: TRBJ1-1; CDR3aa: CASSQGKGEAFF; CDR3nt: TGTGCCAGCAGCCAAGGCAAAGGTGAAGCTTTCTTT
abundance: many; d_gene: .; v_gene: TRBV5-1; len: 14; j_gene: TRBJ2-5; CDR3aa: CASSLNGLSETQYF; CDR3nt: TGCGCCAGCAGCTTGAACGGGTTGTCTGAGACCCAGTACTTC
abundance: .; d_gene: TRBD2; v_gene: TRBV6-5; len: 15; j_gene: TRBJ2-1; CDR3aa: CASRQTTSGYNEQFF; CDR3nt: TGTGCCAGCAGGCAAACGACTAGCGGGTACAATGAGCAGTTCTTC
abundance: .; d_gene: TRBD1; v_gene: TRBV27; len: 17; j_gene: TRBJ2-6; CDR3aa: CATTGQGFVSGANVLTF; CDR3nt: TGTGCCACCACGGGACAGGGGTTTGTCTCTGGGGCCAACGTCCTGACTTTT
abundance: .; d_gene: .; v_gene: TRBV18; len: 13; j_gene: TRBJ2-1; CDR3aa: CASSPPRRDEQFF; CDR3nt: TGTGCCAGCTCACCACCGAGGCGGGATGAGCAGTTCTTC